The source of this T cell receptor (beta chain) is a study of blood T cell repertoires in COVID-19 (TCRdb year 2020). As for the study more broadly: Samples from collaborators originated in the United States, Italy and Spain and spanned both the acute and convalescent phases of COVID-19. The prospective study material was composed of cDNA or gDNA derived from T cells, B-cell-depleted T cells, or PBMCs. The dataset comprised deeply sampled blood TCRbeta repertoires from subjects exposed to, actively infected with, or recovered from COVID-19. A freely available public database, intended as a resource for researchers studying the immune response to SARS-CoV-2, is where the repertoires were released. The samples were drawn from two sources: the first 160 participants of the ongoing ImmuneRACE study, and 1,254 subjects contributed by 6 global collaborators. Sample metadata almost always included a de-identified subject ID, COVID-19 status, age in years and sex. Where HLA class I and class II types were available, the types were taken from metadata supplied by the sample provider, not from assay-based typing.

Points the paper makes about the study in general: The amount of clinical and demographic metadata varied by source and participant and was provided uncurated.

The collaborating institutions used their own protocols to collect whole blood in K2EDTA tubes. For TCRbeta analysis, collaborators shipped samples in one of three forms: frozen whole blood, isolated PBMCs, or DNA extracted from either of those sample types. Concerning this clone itself: The specificity of this receptor is unknown. Nothing much larger sits one base from this clone, and base qualities are not available.

TCRbeta CDR3 regions were amplified from genomic DNA by means of the immunoSEQ Assay, a bias-controlled multiplex PCR. In the authors' own workflow: The number of nucleated cells in each sample was estimated by amplification of reference gene primers within the assay. Sequence reads were collapsed and filtered to measure the absolute abundance of every unique TCRbeta CDR3 rearrangement. For each sample, productive Simpson clonality was calculated as the square root of Simpson's diversity index across productive rearrangements. TCRdb obtained this table from immuneACCESS and retained in-frame rearrangements with V and J assigned. These tables miss some clones; where compared with another copy, unresolved V genes account for less than half of the shortfall, and the remainder is unexplained. That table furnishes V, J and clone size, whereas the DNA furnished D and trimming. The sample profile shows some 120,000 clones; roughly nine tenths of them were found once. The ten largest make up less than 2% of the sample.

V is clipped by 0 bases and J by 7 bases, and the sequence between their germline boundaries is 4 bases long. Inclusive of the bounding cysteine and phenylalanine, the CDR3 is 11 residues long. Only the CDR3 DNA stays, 33 bases, in frame from base 1. CDR1 and CDR2, looked up from the germline V gene, are SGHRS and YFSETQ. This clonotype originated in a human donor with active COVID-19. The donor label of this sample is uncertain. The specimen was peripheral blood. The rearrangement combines TRBV5-1 with TRBJ1-1, with the identity of the D gene unclear. The sequenced DNA: TGCGCCAGCAGCTTGGGGAGTGAAGCTTTCTTT. Its protein product is CASSLGSEAFF.